This T cell receptor (beta chain) was identified during a study of blood T cell repertoires in COVID-19. Symptom resolution, clearance, or two negative PCRs marked the recovered donors of Cohort 3. CDR3 size: 15 residues. Generated by immunoSEQ multiplex PCR, the TCRdb table keeps only in-frame clones and is missing some. The sample includes roughly 250,000 clones, approximately 86% seen only once; the top ten take about 1.5%. The source is a woman in her forties or fifties who had recovered from COVID-19. The chain is built from TRBV7-5 and TRBJ2-1; the D call TRBD2 from the table was never checked on the DNA. TRBV7-5 is classified as a pseudogene. Sample: PBMCs or T cells enriched from blood (not recorded which). The CDR3 is CARSLVVTSGNEQFF. CDR3 nucleotide sequence: TGTGCCAGAAGCTTAGTTGTTACTAGCGGCAATGAGCAGTTCTTC.